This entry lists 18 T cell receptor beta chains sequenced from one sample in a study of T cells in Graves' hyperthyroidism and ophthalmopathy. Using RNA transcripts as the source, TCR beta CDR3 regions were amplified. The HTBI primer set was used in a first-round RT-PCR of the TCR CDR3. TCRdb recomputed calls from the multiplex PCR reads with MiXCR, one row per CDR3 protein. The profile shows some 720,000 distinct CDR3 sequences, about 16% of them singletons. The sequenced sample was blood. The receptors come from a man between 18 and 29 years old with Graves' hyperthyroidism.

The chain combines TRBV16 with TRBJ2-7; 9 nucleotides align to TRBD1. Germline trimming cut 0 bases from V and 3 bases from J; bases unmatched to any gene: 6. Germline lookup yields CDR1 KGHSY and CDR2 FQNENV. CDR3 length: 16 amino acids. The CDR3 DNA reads TGTGCCAGCAGCCAATCGTCCGGGACAGGGCACTACGAGCAGTACTTC. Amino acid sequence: CASSQSSGTGHYEQYF.

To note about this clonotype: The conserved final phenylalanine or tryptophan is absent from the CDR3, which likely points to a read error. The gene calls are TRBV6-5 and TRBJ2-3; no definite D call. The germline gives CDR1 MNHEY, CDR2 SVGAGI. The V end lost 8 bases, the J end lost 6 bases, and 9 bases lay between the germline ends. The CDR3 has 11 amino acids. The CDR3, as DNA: TGTGCCAGCTTGGAAGGGGATACGCAGTATGTT. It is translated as CASLEGDTQYV.

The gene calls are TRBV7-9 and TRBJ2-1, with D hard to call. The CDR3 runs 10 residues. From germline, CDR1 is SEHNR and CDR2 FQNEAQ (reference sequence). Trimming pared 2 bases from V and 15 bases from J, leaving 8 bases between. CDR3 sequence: CASSLFRVFF. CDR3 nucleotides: TGTGCCAGCAGCTTATTTCGGGTGTTCTTC.

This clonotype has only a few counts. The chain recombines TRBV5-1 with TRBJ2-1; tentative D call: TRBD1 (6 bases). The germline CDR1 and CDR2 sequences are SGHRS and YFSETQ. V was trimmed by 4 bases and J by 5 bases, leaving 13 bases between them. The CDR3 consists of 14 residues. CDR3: CASSLGAGDNEQFF. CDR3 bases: TGCGCCAGCAGCCTGGGGGCCGGGGACAATGAGCAGTTCTTC.

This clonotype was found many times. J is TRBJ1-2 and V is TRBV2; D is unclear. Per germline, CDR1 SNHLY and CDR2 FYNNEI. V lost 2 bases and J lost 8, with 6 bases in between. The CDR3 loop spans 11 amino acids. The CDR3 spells CASSETGGYTF. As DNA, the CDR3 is TGTGCCAGCAGTGAAACTGGGGGCTACACCTTC. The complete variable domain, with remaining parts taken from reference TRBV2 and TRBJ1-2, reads EPEVTQTPSHQVTQMGQEVILRCVPISNHLYFYWYRQILGQKVEFLVSFYNNEISEKSEIFDDQFSVERPDGSNFTLKIRSTKLEDSAMYFCASSETGGYTFGSGTRLTVV.

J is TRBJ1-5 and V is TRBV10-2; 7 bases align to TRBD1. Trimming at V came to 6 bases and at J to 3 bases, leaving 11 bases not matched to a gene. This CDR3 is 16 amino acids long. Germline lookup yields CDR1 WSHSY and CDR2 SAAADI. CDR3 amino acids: CASSEGQPIANQPQHF. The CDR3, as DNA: TGCGCCAGCAGCGAGGGACAGCCTATCGCCAATCAGCCCCAGCATTTT.

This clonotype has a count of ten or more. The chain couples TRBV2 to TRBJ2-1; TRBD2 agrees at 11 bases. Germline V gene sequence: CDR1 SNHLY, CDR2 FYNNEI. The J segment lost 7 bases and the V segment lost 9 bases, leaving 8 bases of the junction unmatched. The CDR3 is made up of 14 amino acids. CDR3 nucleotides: TGTGCCAGTGGAACTAGCGGGAGCCCGAATGAGCAGTTCTTC. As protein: CASGTSGSPNEQFF. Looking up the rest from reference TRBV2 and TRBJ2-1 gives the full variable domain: EPEVTQTPSHQVTQMGQEVILRCVPISNHLYFYWYRQILGQKVEFLVSFYNNEISEKSEIFDDQFSVERPDGSNFTLKIRSTKLEDSAMYFCASGTSGSPNEQFFGPGTRLTVL.

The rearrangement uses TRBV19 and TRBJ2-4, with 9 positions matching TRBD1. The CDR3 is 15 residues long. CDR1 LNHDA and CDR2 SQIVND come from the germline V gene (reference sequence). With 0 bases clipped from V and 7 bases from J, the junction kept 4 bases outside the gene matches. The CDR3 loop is CASSIEGQGNNIQYF. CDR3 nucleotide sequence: TGTGCCAGTAGTATAGAGGGACAGGGCAATAACATTCAGTACTTC.

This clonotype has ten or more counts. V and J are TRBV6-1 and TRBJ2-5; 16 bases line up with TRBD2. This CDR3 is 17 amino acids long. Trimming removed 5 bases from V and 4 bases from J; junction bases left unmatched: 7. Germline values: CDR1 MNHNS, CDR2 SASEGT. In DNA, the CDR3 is TGTGCCAGCAGTACCGGGACTAGCGGGGGGGCGGGAGAGACCCAGTACTTC. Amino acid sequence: CASSTGTSGGAGETQYF.

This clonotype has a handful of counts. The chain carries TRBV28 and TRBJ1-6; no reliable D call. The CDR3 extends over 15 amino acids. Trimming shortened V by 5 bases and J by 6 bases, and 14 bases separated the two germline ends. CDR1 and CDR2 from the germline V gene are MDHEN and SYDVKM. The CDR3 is CASSLMAPSNSPLHF. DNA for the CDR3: TGTGCCAGCAGTCTTATGGCCCCTTCTAATTCACCCCTCCACTTT.

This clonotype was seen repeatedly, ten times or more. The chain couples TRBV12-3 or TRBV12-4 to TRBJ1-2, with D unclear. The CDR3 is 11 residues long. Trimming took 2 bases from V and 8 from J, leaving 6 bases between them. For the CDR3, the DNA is TGTGCCAGCAGTTTAAGCCGGGGCTACACCTTC. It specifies CASSLSRGYTF.

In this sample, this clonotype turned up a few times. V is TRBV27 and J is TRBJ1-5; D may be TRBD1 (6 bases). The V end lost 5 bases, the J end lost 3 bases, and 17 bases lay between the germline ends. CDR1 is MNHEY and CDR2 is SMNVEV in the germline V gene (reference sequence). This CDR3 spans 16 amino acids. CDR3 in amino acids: CASSMEGGHINQPQHF. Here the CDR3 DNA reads TGTGCCAGCAGTATGGAGGGGGGACACATCAATCAGCCCCAGCATTTT.

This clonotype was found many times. In DNA form, the CDR3 reads TGTGCCTGGAGTGGGGGGGAGAGCTCCTACAATGAGCAGTTCTTC. As protein: CAWSGGESSYNEQFF. The rearrangement links TRBV30 to TRBJ2-1; D is perhaps TRBD2 (6 bases). Between the trimmed V and J ends, which lost 1 base and 0 bases, there was a span of 10 bases. The CDR3 is made up of 15 amino acids. Germline CDR1 GTSNPN, CDR2 SVGIG (reference sequence). Complete variable domain (other parts from reference TRBV30 and TRBJ2-1): SQTIHQWPATLVQPVGSPLSLECTVEGTSNPNLYWYRQAAGRGLQLLFYSVGIGQISSEVPQNLSASRPQDRQFILSSKKLLLSDSGFYLCAWSGGESSYNEQFFGPGTRLTVL.

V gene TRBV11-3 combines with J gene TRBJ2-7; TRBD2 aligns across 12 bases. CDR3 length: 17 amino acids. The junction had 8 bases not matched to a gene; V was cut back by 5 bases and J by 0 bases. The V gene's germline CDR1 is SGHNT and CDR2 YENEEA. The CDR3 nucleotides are TGTGCCAGCAGCATCCGGGGACTAGCGGGTGACTCCTACGAGCAGTACTTC. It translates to CASSIRGLAGDSYEQYF.

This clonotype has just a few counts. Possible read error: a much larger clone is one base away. CDR3 loop: CASSLRGQPRHF. For the CDR3, the DNA is TGTGCCAGCAGTTTAAGGGGTCAGCCCCGGCATTTT. This chain links TRBV12-3 or TRBV12-4 with TRBJ1-5; D is perhaps TRBD1 (5 bases). This CDR3 contains 12 residues.

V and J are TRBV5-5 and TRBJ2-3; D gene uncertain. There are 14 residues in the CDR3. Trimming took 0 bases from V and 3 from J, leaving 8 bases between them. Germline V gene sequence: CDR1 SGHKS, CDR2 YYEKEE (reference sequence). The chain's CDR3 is CASSLDHGTDTQYF. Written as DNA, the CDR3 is TGTGCCAGCAGCTTGGACCACGGGACAGATACGCAGTATTTT.

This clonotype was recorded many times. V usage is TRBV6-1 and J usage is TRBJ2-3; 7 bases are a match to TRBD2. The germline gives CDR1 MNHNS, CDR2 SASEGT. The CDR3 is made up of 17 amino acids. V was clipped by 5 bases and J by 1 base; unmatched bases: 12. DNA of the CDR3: TGTGCCAGCAGTCCCATACTTGGCGGGAGAGGCACAGATACGCAGTATTTT. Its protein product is CASSPILGGRGTDTQYF.

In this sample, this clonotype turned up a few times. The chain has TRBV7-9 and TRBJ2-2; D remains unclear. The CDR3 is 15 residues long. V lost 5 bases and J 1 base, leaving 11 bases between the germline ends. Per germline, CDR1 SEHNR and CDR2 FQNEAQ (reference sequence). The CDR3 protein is CASSDGVMNTGELFF. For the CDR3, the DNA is TGTGCCAGCAGCGATGGGGTGATGAACACCGGGGAGCTGTTTTTT.